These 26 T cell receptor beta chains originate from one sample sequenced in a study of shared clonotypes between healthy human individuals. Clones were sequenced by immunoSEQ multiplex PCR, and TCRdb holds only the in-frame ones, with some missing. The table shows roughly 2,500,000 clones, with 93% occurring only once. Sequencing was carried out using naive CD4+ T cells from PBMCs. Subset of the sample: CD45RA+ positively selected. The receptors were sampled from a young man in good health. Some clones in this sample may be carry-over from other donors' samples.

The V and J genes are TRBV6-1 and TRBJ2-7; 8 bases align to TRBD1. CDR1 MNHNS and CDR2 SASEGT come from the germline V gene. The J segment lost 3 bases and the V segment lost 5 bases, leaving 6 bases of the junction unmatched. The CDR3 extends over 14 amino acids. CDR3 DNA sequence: TGTGCCAGCAGTAGGACAGGGATGAACTACGAGCAGTACTTC. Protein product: CASSRTGMNYEQYF.

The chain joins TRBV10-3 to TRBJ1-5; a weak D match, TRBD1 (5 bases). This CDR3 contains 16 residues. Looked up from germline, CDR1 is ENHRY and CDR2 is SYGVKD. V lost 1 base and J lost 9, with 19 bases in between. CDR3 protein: CAISEFRETAIMPQHF. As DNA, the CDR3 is TGTGCCATCAGTGAGTTCAGGGAGACCGCGATCATGCCCCAGCATTTT.

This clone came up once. The DNA of the CDR3 is TGTGCCAGCAGCGCCAACCGGGGCACAGATACGCAGTATTTT. It is translated as CASSANRGTDTQYF. The chain couples TRBV9 to TRBJ2-3; D ambiguous. V was cut by 3 bases and J by 1 base, with 9 bases left in between. The length of the CDR3 is 14 residues. The germline V gene has CDR1 SGDLS and CDR2 YYNGEE.

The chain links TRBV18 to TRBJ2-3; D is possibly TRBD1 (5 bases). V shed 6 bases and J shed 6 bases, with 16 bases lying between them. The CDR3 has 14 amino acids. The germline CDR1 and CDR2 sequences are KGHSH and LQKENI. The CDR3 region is CASSPDSPRDTQYF. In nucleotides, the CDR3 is TGTGCCAGCTCCCCTGACAGTCCACGCGATACGCAGTATTTT.

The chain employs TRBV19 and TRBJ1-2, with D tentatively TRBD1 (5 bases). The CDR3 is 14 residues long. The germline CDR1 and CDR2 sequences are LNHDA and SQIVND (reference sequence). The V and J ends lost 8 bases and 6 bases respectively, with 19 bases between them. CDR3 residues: CASRRGSDFHGYTF. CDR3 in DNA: TGTGCCAGTCGGCGGGGCTCGGATTTCCATGGCTACACCTTC. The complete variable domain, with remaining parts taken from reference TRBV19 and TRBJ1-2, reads DGGITQSPKYLFRKEGQNVTLSCEQNLNHDAMYWYRQDPGQGLRLIYYSQIVNDFQKGDIAEGYSVSREKKESFPLTVTSAQKNPTAFYLCASRRGSDFHGYTFGSGTRLTVV.

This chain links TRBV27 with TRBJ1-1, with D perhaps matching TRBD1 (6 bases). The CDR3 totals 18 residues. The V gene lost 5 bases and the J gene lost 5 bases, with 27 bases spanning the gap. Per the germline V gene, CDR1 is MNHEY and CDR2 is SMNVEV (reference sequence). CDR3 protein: CASSPPGRTVPLMTEAFF. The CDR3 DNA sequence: TGTGCCAGCAGTCCCCCCGGAAGGACAGTTCCGTTGATGACTGAAGCTTTCTTT.

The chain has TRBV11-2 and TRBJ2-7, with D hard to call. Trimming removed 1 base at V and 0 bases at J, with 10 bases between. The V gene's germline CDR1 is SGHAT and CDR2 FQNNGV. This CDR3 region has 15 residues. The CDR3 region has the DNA TGTGCCAGCAGCTTAGGGCCAGGCGACTCCTACGAGCAGTACTTC. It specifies CASSLGPGDSYEQYF. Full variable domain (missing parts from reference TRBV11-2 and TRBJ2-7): EAGVAQSPRYKIIEKRQSVAFWCNPISGHATLYWYQQILGQGPKLLIQFQNNGVVDDSQLPKDRFSAERLKGVDSTLKIQPAKLEDSAVYLCASSLGPGDSYEQYFGPGTRLTVT.

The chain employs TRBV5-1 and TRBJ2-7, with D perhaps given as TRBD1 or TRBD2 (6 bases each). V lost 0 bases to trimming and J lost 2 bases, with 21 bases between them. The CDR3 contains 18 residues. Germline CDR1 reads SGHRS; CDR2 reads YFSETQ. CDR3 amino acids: CASSLDLIGGGYAYEQYF. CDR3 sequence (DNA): TGCGCCAGCAGCTTGGACTTGATTGGAGGGGGGTATGCCTACGAGCAGTACTTC.

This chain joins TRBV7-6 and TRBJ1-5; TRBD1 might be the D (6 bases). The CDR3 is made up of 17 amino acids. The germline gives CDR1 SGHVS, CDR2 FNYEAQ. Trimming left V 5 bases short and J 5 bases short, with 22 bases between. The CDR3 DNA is TGTGCCAGCAGCAAAATTAGTGGGGGGCGATGGGATCAGCCCCAGCATTTT. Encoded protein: CASSKISGGRWDQPQHF. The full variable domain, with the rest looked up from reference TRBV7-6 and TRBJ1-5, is GAGVSQSPRYKVTKRGQDVALRCDPISGHVSLYWYRQALGQGPEFLTYFNYEAQQDKSGLPNDRFSAERPEGSISTLTIQRTEQRDSAMYRCASSKISGGRWDQPQHFGDGTRLSIL.

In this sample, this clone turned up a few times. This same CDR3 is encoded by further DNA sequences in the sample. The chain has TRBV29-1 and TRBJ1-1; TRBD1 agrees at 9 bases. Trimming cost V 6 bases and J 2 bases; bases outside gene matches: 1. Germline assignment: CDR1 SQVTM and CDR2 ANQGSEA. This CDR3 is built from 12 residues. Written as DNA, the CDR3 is TGCAGCGTGGACAGGGGAAACACTGAAGCTTTCTTT. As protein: CSVDRGNTEAFF.

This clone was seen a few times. The CDR3 here is CASSGGQGYGYTF. Written as DNA, the CDR3 is TGTGCCAGCAGCGGTGGACAGGGCTATGGCTACACCTTC. The chain links TRBV7-9 to TRBJ1-2; TRBD1 agrees at 8 bases. The germline gives CDR1 SEHNR, CDR2 FQNEAQ (reference sequence). The CDR3 spans 13 residues. V lost 5 bases and J lost 4; bases outside the gene matches: 3.

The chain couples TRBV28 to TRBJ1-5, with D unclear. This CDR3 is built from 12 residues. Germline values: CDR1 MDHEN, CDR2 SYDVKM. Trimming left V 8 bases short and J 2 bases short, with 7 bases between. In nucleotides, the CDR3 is TGTGCCAGCGGCGCCGGCAATCAGCCCCAGCATTTT. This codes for CASGAGNQPQHF.

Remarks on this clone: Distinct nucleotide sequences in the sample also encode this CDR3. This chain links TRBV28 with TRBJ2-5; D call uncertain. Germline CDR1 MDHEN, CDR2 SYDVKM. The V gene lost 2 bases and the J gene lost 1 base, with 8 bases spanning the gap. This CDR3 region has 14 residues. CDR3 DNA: TGTGCCAGCAGTTTACCCGGGTTCCAAGAGACCCAGTACTTC. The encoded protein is CASSLPGFQETQYF.

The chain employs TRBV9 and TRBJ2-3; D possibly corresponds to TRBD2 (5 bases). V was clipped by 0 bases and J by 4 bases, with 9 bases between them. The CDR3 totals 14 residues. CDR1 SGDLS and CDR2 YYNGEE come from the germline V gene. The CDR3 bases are TGTGCCAGCAGCGTAGTCGGGAACGCAGATACGCAGTATTTT. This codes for CASSVVGNADTQYF.

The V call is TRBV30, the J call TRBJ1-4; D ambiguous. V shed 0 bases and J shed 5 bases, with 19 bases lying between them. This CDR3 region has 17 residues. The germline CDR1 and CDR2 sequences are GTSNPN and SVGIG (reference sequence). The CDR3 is CAWSVSRIGRENEKLFF. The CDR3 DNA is TGTGCCTGGAGTGTAAGCCGTATAGGAAGAGAAAATGAAAAACTGTTTTTT.

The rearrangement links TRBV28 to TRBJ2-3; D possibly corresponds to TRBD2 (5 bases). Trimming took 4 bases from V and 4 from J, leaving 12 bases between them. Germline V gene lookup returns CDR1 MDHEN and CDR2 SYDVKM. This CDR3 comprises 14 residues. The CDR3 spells CASSWAWGADTQYF. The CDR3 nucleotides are TGTGCCAGCAGTTGGGCCTGGGGAGCAGATACGCAGTATTTT.

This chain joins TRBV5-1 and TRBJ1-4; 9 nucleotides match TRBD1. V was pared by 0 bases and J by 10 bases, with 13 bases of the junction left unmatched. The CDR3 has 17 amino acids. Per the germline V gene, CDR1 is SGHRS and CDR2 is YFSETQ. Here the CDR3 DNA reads TGCGCCAGCAGCTTGGACGCCGCCGGGACAGGGTATTCAAAACTGTTTTTT. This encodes CASSLDAAGTGYSKLFF.

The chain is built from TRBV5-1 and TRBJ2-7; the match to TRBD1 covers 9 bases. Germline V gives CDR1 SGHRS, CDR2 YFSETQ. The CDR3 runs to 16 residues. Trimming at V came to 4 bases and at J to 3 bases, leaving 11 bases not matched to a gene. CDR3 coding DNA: TGCGCCAGCAGCCAAAAATACGGGACAGGGAACTACGAGCAGTACTTC. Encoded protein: CASSQKYGTGNYEQYF.

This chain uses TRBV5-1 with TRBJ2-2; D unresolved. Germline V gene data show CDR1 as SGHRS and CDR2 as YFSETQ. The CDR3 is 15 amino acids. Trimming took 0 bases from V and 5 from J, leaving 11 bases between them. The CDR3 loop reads CASSLEAVITGELFF. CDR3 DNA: TGCGCCAGCAGCTTGGAGGCAGTCATTACCGGGGAGCTGTTTTTT.

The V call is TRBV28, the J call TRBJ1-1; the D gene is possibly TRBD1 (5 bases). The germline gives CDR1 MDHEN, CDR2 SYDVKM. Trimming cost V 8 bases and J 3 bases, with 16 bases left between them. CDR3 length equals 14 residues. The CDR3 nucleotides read TGTGCCAGCGGACCTTACACGGGGGACACTGAAGCTTTCTTT. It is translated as CASGPYTGDTEAFF.

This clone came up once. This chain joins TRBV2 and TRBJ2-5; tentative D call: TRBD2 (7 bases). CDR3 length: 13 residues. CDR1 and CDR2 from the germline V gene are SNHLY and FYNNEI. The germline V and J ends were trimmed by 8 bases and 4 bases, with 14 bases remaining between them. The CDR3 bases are TGTGCCAGCGTCCGGGGGGCGGGAGAGACCCAGTACTTC. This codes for CASVRGAGETQYF.

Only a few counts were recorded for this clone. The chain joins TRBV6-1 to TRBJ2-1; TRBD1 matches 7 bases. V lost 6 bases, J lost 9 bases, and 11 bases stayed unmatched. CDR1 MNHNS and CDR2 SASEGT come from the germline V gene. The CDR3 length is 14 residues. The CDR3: CASRRQGPVGEQFF. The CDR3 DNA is TGTGCCAGCAGGCGACAGGGACCAGTGGGTGAGCAGTTCTTC.

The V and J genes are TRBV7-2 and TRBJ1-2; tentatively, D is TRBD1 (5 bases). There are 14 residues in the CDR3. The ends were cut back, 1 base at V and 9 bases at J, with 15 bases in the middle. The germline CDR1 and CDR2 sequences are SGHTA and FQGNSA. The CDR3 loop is CASSLEMTAIRYTF. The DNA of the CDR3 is TGTGCCAGCAGCTTAGAGATGACAGCTATTCGCTACACCTTC.

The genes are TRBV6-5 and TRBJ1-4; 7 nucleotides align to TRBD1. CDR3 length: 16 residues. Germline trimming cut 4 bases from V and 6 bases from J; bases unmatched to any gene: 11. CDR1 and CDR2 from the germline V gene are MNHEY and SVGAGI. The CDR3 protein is CASSFLKSGQHEKLFF. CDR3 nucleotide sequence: TGTGCCAGCAGTTTCCTGAAATCGGGACAGCATGAAAAACTGTTTTTT.

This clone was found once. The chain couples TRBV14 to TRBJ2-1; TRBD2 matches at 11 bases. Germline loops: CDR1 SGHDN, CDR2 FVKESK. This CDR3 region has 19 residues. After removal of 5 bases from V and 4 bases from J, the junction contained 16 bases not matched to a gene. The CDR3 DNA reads TGTGCCAGCAGCTCAACGAAGGGGACTAGCGGAATTTCATACAATGAGCAGTTCTTC. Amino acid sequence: CASSSTKGTSGISYNEQFF.

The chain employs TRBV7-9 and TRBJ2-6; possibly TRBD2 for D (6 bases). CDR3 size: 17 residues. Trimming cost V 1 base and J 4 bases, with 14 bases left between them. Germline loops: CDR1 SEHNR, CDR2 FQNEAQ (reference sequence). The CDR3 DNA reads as TGTGCCAGCAGCTTAGTCTTGGCGGGGCCCGGGGCCAACGTCCTGACTTTC. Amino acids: CASSLVLAGPGANVLTF.